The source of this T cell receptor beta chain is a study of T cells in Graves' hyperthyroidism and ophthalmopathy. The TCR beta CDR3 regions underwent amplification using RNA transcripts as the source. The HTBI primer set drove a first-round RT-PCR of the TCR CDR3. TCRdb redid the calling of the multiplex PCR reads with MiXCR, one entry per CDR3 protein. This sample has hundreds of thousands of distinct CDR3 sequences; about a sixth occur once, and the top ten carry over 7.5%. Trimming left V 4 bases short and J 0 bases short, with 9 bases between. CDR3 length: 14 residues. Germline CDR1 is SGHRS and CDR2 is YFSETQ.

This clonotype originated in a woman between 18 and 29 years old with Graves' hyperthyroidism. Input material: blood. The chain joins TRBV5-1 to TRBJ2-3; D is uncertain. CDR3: CASSTGSSTDTQYF. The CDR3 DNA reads TGCGCCAGCAGCACCGGGTCTAGCACAGATACGCAGTATTTT.